This TCR beta chain was recovered during a study of cytomegalovirus exposure and HLA in healthy donors. As regards this clone: Its cognate antigen is unknown.

Study conclusions and caveats: In an earlier analysis, in 540 or so donors, most V segments appeared productive either ~90% or ~30% of the time. Analysis was carried out at a later point, and it linked a missense DCLRE1C variant to TCR beta V- and J-gene trimming. Per published reports, the classifier diagnosed cytomegalovirus status with high specificity and sensitivity.

Primers included in the PCR were 60 Vbeta and 13 Jbeta primers. The method was immunoSEQ multiplex PCR; TCRdb's version includes in-frame clones alone and lacks a portion of them. The table includes roughly 72,000 clones, just under 75% detected once. The receptor was derived from a human donor in good health. The specimen sequenced was PBMCs.

The CDR3 region has the DNA TGTGCCAGCTCACCAAGGGGCTCTGAAGCTTTCTTT. Encoded protein: CASSPRGSEAFF. The J gene is TRBJ1-1, the V gene TRBV18, with a possible D match to TRBD1 (5 bases). Deletions cut 2 bases from V and 6 bases from J, with 7 bases between. The CDR3 runs 12 residues. CDR1 and CDR2 (germline): KGHSH, LQKENI.